The clone carrying this T cell receptor (beta chain) was seen many times. Its antigen is not known. One entry per CDR3 protein, called by TCRdb with MiXCR from the 5' RACE reads. The sample lists some 42,000 distinct CDR3 sequences, about 5.9% occurring once. This specimen belongs to a study of early T cells in non-severe SARS-CoV-2 infection. Study in general: The input, bulk RNA from unsorted whole blood, was sequenced, and chains were unpaired.

Findings of the study overall: Private and CD4 specificities were missed by VDJdb matching, which favored anti-spike CD8 responses.

Per the germline V gene, CDR1 is DFQATT and CDR2 is SNEGSKA (reference sequence). The CDR3 is 14 residues long. Deletions cut 2 bases from V and 6 bases from J, with 14 bases between. This chain joins TRBV20-1 and TRBJ2-1; D is unclear. This material consisted of whole blood, taken at baseline. This sequence was found in an adult who was a healthcare worker with PCR-confirmed SARS-CoV-2 infection or an uninfected control (not recorded which). The CDR3 loop reads CSARPSQKANEQFF. In DNA, the CDR3 is TGCAGTGCTAGACCCTCGCAGAAGGCCAATGAGCAGTTCTTC.